The 18 T cell receptor beta chains below all came from one sample that was sequenced in a study of human CD4 T cells and Enterobacteriaceae. TCRdb's table, derived via immunoSEQ multiplex PCR, lists solely in-frame clones and lacks some. The data contain some 130 clones, around 33% of them singletons. After 6-7 days, proliferating activated T cells were FACS-sorted as CFSE-low CD25+ ICOS+ cells. Sorted memory CD4+ T cells were CFSE-labeled and cultured 2:1 with irradiated antigen-pulsed autologous monocytes. Sorting took every CD4+ cell except CD45RA+CCR7+CD95- naive cells, reaching over 98% purity. The sample was bacteria-reactive CD4+ T cells grown in culture. Subset in this sample: CFSE-low proliferating memory CD4 T cells sorted after in vitro stimulation with a heat-inactivated bacterium or M. tuberculosis lysate. The receptors were gathered from a human donor in good health.

The rearrangement joins TRBV7-3 to TRBJ2-3; D perhaps matches TRBD2 (5 bases). The CDR3 sequence is 15 residues long. CDR1 and CDR2 from the germline V gene are SGHTA and FQGTGA. V was clipped by 5 bases and J by 4 bases, with 16 bases between them. The CDR3 DNA sequence: TGTGCCAGCAGCGAAGGAAACGGGGTGGCAGATACGCAGTATTTT. It codes for CASSEGNGVADTQYF.

This clone has only a few counts. J is TRBJ2-1 and V is TRBV11-3; TRBD2 matches 15 bases. CDR1 is SGHNT and CDR2 is YENEEA in the germline V gene. The trim removed 1 base at V and 5 bases at J, leaving 9 bases unmatched. The CDR3 consists of 19 residues. Here the CDR3 DNA reads TGTGCCAGCAGCTTAGTTGGGACTAGCGGGGGGTCAAATAACAATGAGCAGTTCTTC. Protein product: CASSLVGTSGGSNNNEQFF.

This clone was observed a handful of times. V gene TRBV5-1 combines with J gene TRBJ1-3, with D possibly matching TRBD1 (5 bases). This CDR3 spans 15 amino acids. The germline V and J ends were trimmed by 0 bases and 0 bases, with 7 bases remaining between them. Germline loops: CDR1 SGHRS, CDR2 YFSETQ. CDR3 DNA: TGCGCCAGCAGCTTGGGACAGAGCTCTGGAAACACCATATATTTT. Its translation: CASSLGQSSGNTIYF.

By proportion, this clone is hyperexpanded (1% or more). The V and J genes are TRBV9 and TRBJ1-1; 7 positions match TRBD1. The V gene end was trimmed by 0 bases and the J gene end by 4 bases; junction bases not matched to a gene: 0. Germline V gene lookup returns CDR1 SGDLS and CDR2 YYNGEE. The CDR3 spans 13 residues. The CDR3 reads CASSVGQGTEAFF. In nucleotides, the CDR3 is TGTGCCAGCAGCGTAGGACAGGGCACTGAAGCTTTCTTT.

This chain joins TRBV11-3 and TRBJ2-1; 16 bases are a match to TRBD2. V dropped 4 bases and J dropped 6; count of bases not matched to a gene: 12. In germline, CDR1 is SGHNT, CDR2 YENEEA. This CDR3 comprises 19 residues. The CDR3 here is CASSSSGTSGGASLNEQFF. The CDR3, as DNA: TGTGCCAGCAGCTCCTCAGGGACTAGCGGGGGGGCGTCTCTCAATGAGCAGTTCTTC.

The chain joins TRBV21-1 to TRBJ2-1; the table's D call of TRBD2 was not tested on the DNA. TRBV21-1 is a pseudogene. The CDR3 loop spans 17 amino acids. The CDR3: CASSFELATPSDNEQFF. The CDR3 nucleotides are TGTGCCAGCAGTTTTGAGTTAGCTACACCATCCGACAATGAGCAGTTCTTC.

The count of this clone is one. The genes are TRBV5-8 and TRBJ2-6; D unresolved. Germline CDR1 and CDR2: SGHTS and YDEGEE. The V and J ends lost 7 bases and 5 bases respectively, with 25 bases between them. The CDR3 has 18 residues. The CDR3 sequence: CASAELHPQQSRANVLTF. CDR3 sequence (DNA): TGTGCCAGCGCTGAGCTTCATCCACAACAAAGTCGGGCCAACGTCCTGACTTTC.

The chain uses TRBV5-4 and TRBJ1-2; no clear D. Looked up from germline, CDR1 is SGHNT and CDR2 is YYREEE (reference sequence). This CDR3 is 17 amino acids long. V lost 9 bases and J lost 3, with 27 bases in between. The CDR3 DNA reads TGTGCCACCCATCCCCCCCAAACCGAGACCGTTTACTATGGCTACACCTTC. Translating gives CATHPPQTETVYYGYTF. The variable domain in full, completed from reference TRBV5-4 and TRBJ1-2, reads ETGVTQSPTHLIKTRGQQVTLRCSSQSGHNTVSWYQQALGQGPQFIFQYYREEENGRGNFPPRFSGLQFPNYSSELNVNALELDDSALYLCATHPPQTETVYYGYTFGSGTRLTVV.

This clone was detected a few times. The chain employs TRBV7-2 and TRBJ2-5, with D possibly TRBD2 on 5 matching bases. The CDR3 contains 15 residues. Looked up from germline, CDR1 is SGHTA and CDR2 is FQGNSA. Between the trimmed V and J ends, which lost 5 bases and 1 base, there was a span of 14 bases. The CDR3 reads CASSVGSSLQETQYF. CDR3 nucleotides: TGTGCCAGCAGCGTAGGCTCTAGCCTCCAAGAGACCCAGTACTTC.

The CDR3 loop reads CASSVGRSSYEQYF. Here the CDR3 DNA reads TGTGCCAGCAGCGTAGGCCGGAGCTCCTACGAGCAGTACTTC. J is TRBJ2-7 and V is TRBV9; no clear D gene. Germline V gene lookup returns CDR1 SGDLS and CDR2 YYNGEE. V was shortened by 0 bases and J by 0 bases, with 7 bases between the two germline ends. The CDR3 runs to 14 residues. Supplemented by reference TRBV9 and TRBJ2-7, the full variable domain reads DSGVTQTPKHLITATGQRVTLRCSPRSGDLSVYWYQQSLDQGLQFLIQYYNGEERAKGNILERFSAQQFPDLHSELNLSSLELGDSALYFCASSVGRSSYEQYFGPGTRLTVT.

The chain has TRBV9 and TRBJ2-3; 15 nucleotides agree with TRBD2. Germline CDR1 and CDR2: SGDLS and YYNGEE. This CDR3 has 15 residues. V shed 4 bases, J shed 6 bases, and the junction held 3 bases outside the gene matches. The CDR3 sequence: CASSLGTSGGDTQYF. Here the CDR3 DNA reads TGTGCCAGCAGCTTAGGGACTAGCGGGGGGGATACGCAGTATTTT.

The chain recombines TRBV10-3 with TRBJ2-2; D gene unclear. The CDR3 runs to 12 residues. The V end lost 6 bases, the J end lost 1 base, and 3 bases lay between the germline ends. Germline lookup yields CDR1 ENHRY and CDR2 SYGVKD. The CDR3 DNA is TGTGCCATCAGAAGGAACACCGGGGAGCTGTTTTTT. Its translation is CAIRRNTGELFF.

Relative to its sample, this clone is hyperexpanded (1% or more). V and J are TRBV10-3 and TRBJ1-4; perhaps TRBD1 as D (5 bases). V was cut by 6 bases and J by 3 bases, with 8 bases left in between. The CDR3 length is 13 residues. Germline V lookup: CDR1 ENHRY, CDR2 SYGVKD. CDR3: CAIRQGPNEKLFF. Written as DNA, the CDR3 is TGTGCCATCAGGCAGGGACCTAATGAAAAACTGTTTTTT.

This clone was seen more than once but under ten times. The V gene is TRBV7-2, the J gene TRBJ1-4; perhaps TRBD1 as D (6 bases). Trimming pared 2 bases from V and 4 bases from J, leaving 11 bases between. The CDR3 is 15 amino acids. CDR1 SGHTA and CDR2 FQGNSA come from the germline V gene. The CDR3 nucleotides read TGTGCCAGCAGCTTATGGGGGGCGGTTAATGAAAAACTGTTTTTT. This translates into CASSLWGAVNEKLFF. The full variable domain, its missing parts supplied by reference TRBV7-2 and TRBJ1-4, is GAGVSQSPSNKVTEKGKDVELRCDPISGHTALYWYRQSLGQGLEFLIYFQGNSAPDKSGLPSDRFSAERTGGSVSTLTIQRTQQEDSAVYLCASSLWGAVNEKLFFGSGTQLSVL.

This chain's CDR3 is CASSVGSFAADTQYF. Written as DNA, the CDR3 is TGTGCCAGCAGCGTAGGCTCTTTTGCGGCCGATACGCAGTATTTT. The chain combines TRBV9 with TRBJ2-3; D is unresolved. Looked up from germline, CDR1 is SGDLS and CDR2 is YYNGEE. The V end was cut by 0 bases, the J end by 6 bases, with 14 bases between. The CDR3 runs 15 residues.

The CDR3 bases are TGTGCCAGCAGCCGGGGGGGTGAAGAGACCCAGTACTTC. This translates into CASSRGGEETQYF. The J gene is TRBJ2-5, the V gene TRBV7-2; 8 bases map to TRBD2. Per the germline V gene, CDR1 is SGHTA and CDR2 is FQGNSA. Trimming took 5 bases from V and 3 from J; bases not matched to a gene: 2. The CDR3 runs to 13 residues.

The J gene is TRBJ2-5, the V gene TRBV11-3, with D unresolved. V was trimmed by 2 bases and J by 5 bases, leaving 24 bases between them. This CDR3 comprises 18 residues. Germline-derived CDR1 and CDR2 are SGHNT and YENEEA. In DNA, the CDR3 is TGTGCCAGCAGCTTAATCTCCGCGGCGTTTTCAGAACGGGAGACCCAGTACTTC. This gives the protein CASSLISAAFSERETQYF.

This clone was seen only a few times. V gene TRBV7-2 combines with J gene TRBJ2-1; 15 bases are a match to TRBD2. The CDR3 consists of 16 residues. CDR1 is SGHTA, CDR2 FQGNSA, per germline. Trimming at V came to 5 bases and at J to 5 bases, leaving 4 bases not matched to a gene. CDR3 sequence: CASSTGLAGGDNEQFF. CDR3 sequence (DNA): TGTGCCAGCAGCACGGGACTAGCGGGGGGAGACAATGAGCAGTTCTTC.